This T cell receptor beta chain was sequenced for a study of T cells in Graves' hyperthyroidism and ophthalmopathy. Turning to the study itself: Prior to any treatment, at the point of initial diagnosis, peripheral blood was collected. Study-level results: Appearing also in blood were most of the thyroid clonotypes expanded above 0.001.

CDR1 SGHAT and CDR2 FQNNGV come from the germline V gene. The CDR3 spans 16 residues. The V gene end was trimmed by 5 bases and the J gene end by 6 bases; junction bases not matched to a gene: 4. It was RNA transcripts that yielded the amplified TCR beta CDR3 regions. HTBI primers were used for first-round RT-PCR of the TCR CDR3. MiXCR was run by TCRdb on the multiplex PCR reads, yielding one entry per CDR3 protein. In the table there are 750,000 to 900,000 distinct CDR3 sequences, around 39% of which are singletons. This clonotype was counted only a few times. Its cognate antigen is unknown. Stable Graves' hyperthyroidism denoted no ophthalmopathy progression over 18 months.

This rearrangement joins TRBV11-2 to TRBJ2-2; 15 nucleotides agree with TRBD2. This sequence originates from a man between 18 and 35 years old with Graves' hyperthyroidism. Specimen: blood. The CDR3 protein is CASSPRTSGRAGELFF. CDR3 DNA sequence: TGTGCCAGCAGCCCCCGGACTAGCGGGAGGGCCGGGGAGCTGTTTTTT.